Listed below are T cell receptor beta chains from one sample, sequenced in a study of early T cells in non-severe SARS-CoV-2 infection. TCRdb re-called the 5' RACE reads through MiXCR, storing one row per CDR3 protein. The table includes about 80,000 distinct CDR3 sequences, around 5% detected once. Specimen: whole blood, collected at baseline. The receptor source for this set is an adult who was a healthcare worker with PCR-confirmed SARS-CoV-2 infection or an uninfected control (not recorded which). The CDR3 runs from the conserved cysteine through the conserved F or W. The order of the fields is CDR3 length, clone size, J gene, V gene, D gene, CDR3 protein, CDR3 DNA. The D gene is left open where the match is weak. Size is omitted from some rows. Given values are once, few, many or a class for expanded clones.

len: 16
abundance: -
j_gene: TRBJ2-2
v_gene: TRBV7-2
d_gene: TRBD2
CDR3aa: CASSQRLAGGPGELFF
CDR3nt: TGTGCCAGCAGCCAGCGGTTAGCGGGAGGACCCGGGGAGCTGTTTTTT

len: 17
abundance: many
j_gene: TRBJ2-2
v_gene: TRBV21-1
d_gene: -
CDR3aa: CASIKDPGQRNTGELFF
CDR3nt: TGTGCCAGCATCAAAGACCCGGGACAGCGGAACACCGGGGAGCTGTTTTTT

len: 15
abundance: few
j_gene: TRBJ2-2
v_gene: TRBV7-7
d_gene: TRBD2
CDR3aa: CASSLTSGNTGELFF
CDR3nt: TGTGCCAGCAGCTTAACTAGCGGGAACACCGGGGAGCTGTTTTTT

len: 14
abundance: many
j_gene: TRBJ1-3
v_gene: TRBV27
d_gene: -
CDR3aa: CASRLTGTGNTIYF
CDR3nt: TGTGCCAGCAGGCTAACAGGGACTGGAAACACCATATATTTT

len: 13
abundance: few
j_gene: TRBJ2-7
v_gene: TRBV20-1
d_gene: -
CDR3aa: CSASEGTAYEQYF
CDR3nt: TGCAGTGCTAGTGAGGGGACCGCCTACGAGCAGTACTTC

len: 12
abundance: few
j_gene: TRBJ2-7
v_gene: TRBV30
d_gene: -
CDR3aa: CAWSEDVGPEYF
CDR3nt: TGTGCCTGGAGTGAGGATGTAGGGCCAGAGTACTTC

len: 14
abundance: few
j_gene: TRBJ1-2
v_gene: TRBV12-3/TRBV12-4
d_gene: TRBD1
CDR3aa: CASSSGTGIYGYTF
CDR3nt: TGTGCCAGCAGTTCCGGGACAGGCATCTATGGCTACACCTTC

len: 15
abundance: many
j_gene: TRBJ2-7
v_gene: TRBV6-5
d_gene: TRBD1
CDR3aa: CASSSGTGINYEQYF
CDR3nt: TGTGCCAGCAGTAGCGGGACAGGGATTAACTACGAGCAGTACTTC

len: 13
abundance: few
j_gene: TRBJ1-5
v_gene: TRBV3-1
d_gene: -
CDR3aa: CASSQGRNQPQHF
CDR3nt: TGTGCCAGCAGCCAGGGGCGCAATCAGCCCCAGCATTTT

len: 17
abundance: many
j_gene: TRBJ2-5
v_gene: TRBV6-6
d_gene: TRBD2
CDR3aa: CASRTLAGGYKAGTQYF
CDR3nt: TGTGCCAGCAGGACACTAGCGGGAGGTTACAAAGCGGGGACCCAGTACTTC

len: 14
abundance: -
j_gene: TRBJ1-1
v_gene: TRBV7-9
d_gene: -
CDR3aa: CASSLSGDGTEAFF
CDR3nt: TGTGCCAGCAGCTTATCAGGGGATGGCACTGAAGCTTTCTTT

len: 16
abundance: many
j_gene: TRBJ1-3
v_gene: TRBV10-2
d_gene: TRBD1
CDR3aa: CASSGTPGQAGNTIYF
CDR3nt: TGCGCCAGCAGTGGGACCCCGGGACAGGCTGGAAACACCATATATTTT

len: 13
abundance: many
j_gene: TRBJ2-3
v_gene: TRBV24-1
d_gene: -
CDR3aa: CATSPREEDTQYF
CDR3nt: TGTGCCACCAGCCCTCGGGAAGAAGATACGCAGTATTTT

len: 12
abundance: -
j_gene: TRBJ1-5
v_gene: TRBV20-1
d_gene: -
CDR3aa: CSANSGNQPQHF
CDR3nt: TGCAGTGCTAATAGTGGCAATCAGCCCCAGCATTTT

len: 13
abundance: many
j_gene: TRBJ1-1
v_gene: TRBV20-1
d_gene: -
CDR3aa: CSASYSVNTEAFF
CDR3nt: TGCAGTGCTAGCTATTCGGTCAACACTGAAGCTTTCTTT

len: 12
abundance: -
j_gene: TRBJ2-2
v_gene: TRBV9
d_gene: -
CDR3aa: CASSQGSGELFF
CDR3nt: TGTGCCAGCAGCCAGGGGAGCGGGGAGCTGTTTTTT

len: 14
abundance: -
j_gene: TRBJ2-5
v_gene: TRBV20-1
d_gene: -
CDR3aa: CSARRGGTQETQYF
CDR3nt: TGCAGTGCTAGAAGGGGTGGCACCCAAGAGACCCAGTACTTC

len: 18
abundance: few
j_gene: TRBJ2-5
v_gene: TRBV6-5
d_gene: TRBD2
CDR3aa: CASSSRWTSGTSGETQYF
CDR3nt: TGTGCCAGCAGTTCCAGATGGACTAGCGGTACCTCGGGAGAGACCCAGTACTTC

len: 16
abundance: many
j_gene: TRBJ1-5
v_gene: TRBV5-5
d_gene: TRBD1
CDR3aa: CASSPGGQINNQPQHF
CDR3nt: TGTGCCAGCAGCCCCGGGGGACAGATTAACAATCAGCCCCAGCATTTT

len: 14
abundance: few
j_gene: TRBJ1-4
v_gene: TRBV12-3/TRBV12-4
d_gene: TRBD1
CDR3aa: CASSRTGGTLKLFF
CDR3nt: TGTGCCAGCAGCCGGACAGGGGGCACCCTGAAACTGTTTTTT

len: 14
abundance: many
j_gene: TRBJ2-6
v_gene: TRBV14
d_gene: -
CDR3aa: CASSQASGANVLTF
CDR3nt: TGTGCCAGCAGCCAAGCATCCGGGGCCAACGTCCTGACTTTC

len: 18
abundance: -
j_gene: TRBJ1-5
v_gene: TRBV18
d_gene: -
CDR3aa: CASSATYLGVDSNQPQHF
CDR3nt: TGTGCCAGCTCAGCCACTTACTTAGGGGTGGATAGCAATCAGCCCCAGCATTTT

len: 15
abundance: many
j_gene: TRBJ2-1
v_gene: TRBV6-5
d_gene: TRBD2
CDR3aa: CASRPTSGRYNEQFF
CDR3nt: TGTGCCAGCAGACCGACTAGCGGGAGATACAATGAGCAGTTCTTC

len: 14
abundance: -
j_gene: TRBJ2-1
v_gene: TRBV10-1
d_gene: TRBD1
CDR3aa: CASSEGTAYNEQFF
CDR3nt: TGCGCCAGCAGTGAGGGGACAGCCTACAATGAGCAGTTCTTC

len: 14
abundance: many
j_gene: TRBJ1-2
v_gene: TRBV6-5
d_gene: TRBD1
CDR3aa: CASTPGDRGYGYTF
CDR3nt: TGTGCCAGCACTCCGGGGGACAGGGGGTATGGCTACACCTTC

len: 16
abundance: few
j_gene: TRBJ2-1
v_gene: TRBV4-1
d_gene: -
CDR3aa: CASSPYSESSYNEQFF
CDR3nt: TGCGCCAGCAGCCCCTATAGCGAGAGCTCCTACAATGAGCAGTTCTTC

len: 14
abundance: many
j_gene: TRBJ2-5
v_gene: TRBV4-1
d_gene: TRBD2
CDR3aa: CASSHVSGRETQYF
CDR3nt: TGCGCCAGCAGCCACGTTAGCGGGAGGGAGACCCAGTACTTC

len: 14
abundance: few
j_gene: TRBJ1-6
v_gene: TRBV28
d_gene: -
CDR3aa: CASSFRAQNSPLHF
CDR3nt: TGTGCCAGCAGTTTCCGGGCGCAAAATTCACCCCTCCACTTT